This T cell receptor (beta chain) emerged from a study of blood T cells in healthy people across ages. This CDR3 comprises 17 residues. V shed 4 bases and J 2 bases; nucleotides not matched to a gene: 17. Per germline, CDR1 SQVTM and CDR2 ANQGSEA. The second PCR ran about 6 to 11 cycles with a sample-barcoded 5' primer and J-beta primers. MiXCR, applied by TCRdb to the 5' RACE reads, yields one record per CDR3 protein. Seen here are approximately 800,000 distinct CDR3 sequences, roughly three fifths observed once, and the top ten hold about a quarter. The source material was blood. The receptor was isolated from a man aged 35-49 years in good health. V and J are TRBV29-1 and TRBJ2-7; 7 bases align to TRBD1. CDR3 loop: CSVVSPLNRGRAYEQYF. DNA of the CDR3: TGCAGCGTTGTCTCACCTCTAAACAGGGGAAGGGCCTACGAGCAGTACTTC.